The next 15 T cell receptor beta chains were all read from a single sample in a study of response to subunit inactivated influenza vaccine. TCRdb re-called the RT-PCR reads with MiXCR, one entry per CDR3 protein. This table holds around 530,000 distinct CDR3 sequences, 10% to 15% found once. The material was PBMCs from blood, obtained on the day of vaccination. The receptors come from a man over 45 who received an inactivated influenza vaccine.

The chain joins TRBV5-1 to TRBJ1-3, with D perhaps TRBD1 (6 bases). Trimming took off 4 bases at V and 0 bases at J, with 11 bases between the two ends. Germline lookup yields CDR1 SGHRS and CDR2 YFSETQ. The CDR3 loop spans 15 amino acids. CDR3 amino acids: CASSPGHLSGNTIYF. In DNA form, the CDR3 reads TGCGCCAGCAGCCCGGGACACCTCTCTGGAAACACCATATATTTT.

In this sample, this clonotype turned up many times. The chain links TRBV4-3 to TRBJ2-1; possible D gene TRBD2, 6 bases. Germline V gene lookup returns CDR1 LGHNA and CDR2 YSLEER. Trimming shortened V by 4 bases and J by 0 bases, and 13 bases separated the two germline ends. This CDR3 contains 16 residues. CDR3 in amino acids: CASSRTTDTSYNEQFF. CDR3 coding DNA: TGCGCCAGCAGCCGGACTACAGACACCTCCTACAATGAGCAGTTCTTC.

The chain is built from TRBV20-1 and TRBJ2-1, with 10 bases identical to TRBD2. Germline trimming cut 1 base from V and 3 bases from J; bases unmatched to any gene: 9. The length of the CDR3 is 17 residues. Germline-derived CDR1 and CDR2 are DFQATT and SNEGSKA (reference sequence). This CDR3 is CSARVSGRSLVYNEQFF. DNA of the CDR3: TGCAGTGCTAGAGTTAGCGGGAGGTCCCTTGTCTACAATGAGCAGTTCTTC.

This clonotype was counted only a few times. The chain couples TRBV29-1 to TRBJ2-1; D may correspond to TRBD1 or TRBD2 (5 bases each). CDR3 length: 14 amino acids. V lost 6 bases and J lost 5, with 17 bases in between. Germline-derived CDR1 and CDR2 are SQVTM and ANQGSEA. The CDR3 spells CSVSGRILNNEQFF. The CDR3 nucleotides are TGCAGCGTGTCGGGACGCATACTTAACAATGAGCAGTTCTTC.

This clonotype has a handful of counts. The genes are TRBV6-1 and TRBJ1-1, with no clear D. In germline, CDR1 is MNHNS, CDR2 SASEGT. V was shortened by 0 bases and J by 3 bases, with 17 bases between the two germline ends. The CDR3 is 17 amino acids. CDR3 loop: CASSEALQGRGDTEAFF. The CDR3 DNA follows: TGTGCCAGCAGTGAAGCGCTTCAAGGCAGAGGAGACACTGAAGCTTTCTTT.

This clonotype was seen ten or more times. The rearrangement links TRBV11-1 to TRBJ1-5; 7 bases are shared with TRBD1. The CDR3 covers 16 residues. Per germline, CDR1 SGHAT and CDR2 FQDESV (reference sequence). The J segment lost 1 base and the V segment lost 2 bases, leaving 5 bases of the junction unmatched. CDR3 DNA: TGTGCCAGCAGCTTACCGCCGGGACAGAGCAATCAGCCCCAGCATTTT. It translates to CASSLPPGQSNQPQHF.

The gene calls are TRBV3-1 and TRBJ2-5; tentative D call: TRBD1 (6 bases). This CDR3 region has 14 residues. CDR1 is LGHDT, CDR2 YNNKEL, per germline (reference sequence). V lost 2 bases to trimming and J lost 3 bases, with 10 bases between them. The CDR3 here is CASSQRRQEETQYF. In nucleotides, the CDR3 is TGTGCCAGCAGCCAAAGAAGACAGGAAGAGACCCAGTACTTC.

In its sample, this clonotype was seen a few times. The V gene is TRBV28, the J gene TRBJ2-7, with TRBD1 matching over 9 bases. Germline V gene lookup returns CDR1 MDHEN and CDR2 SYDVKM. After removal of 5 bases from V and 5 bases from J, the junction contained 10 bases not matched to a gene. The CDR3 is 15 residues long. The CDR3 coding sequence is TGTGCCAGCAGTGCGACCATGGACAGGGGCGACGAGCAGTACTTC. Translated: CASSATMDRGDEQYF.

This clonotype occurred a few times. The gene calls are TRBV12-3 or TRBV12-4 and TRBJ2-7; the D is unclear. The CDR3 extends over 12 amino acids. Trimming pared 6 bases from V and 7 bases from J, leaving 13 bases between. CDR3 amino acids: CASSLLDQEQYF. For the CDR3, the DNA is TGTGCCAGCAGCCTTCTCGACCAGGAGCAGTACTTC.

CDR3 amino acids: CSARGKGRIVQETQYF. The CDR3 DNA sequence: TGCAGTGCTAGAGGGAAAGGGCGCATAGTCCAAGAGACCCAGTACTTC. This chain links TRBV20-1 with TRBJ2-5; D unresolved. Per germline, CDR1 DFQATT and CDR2 SNEGSKA (reference sequence). This CDR3 is built from 16 residues. The germline V and J ends were trimmed by 1 base and 1 base, with 16 bases remaining between them.

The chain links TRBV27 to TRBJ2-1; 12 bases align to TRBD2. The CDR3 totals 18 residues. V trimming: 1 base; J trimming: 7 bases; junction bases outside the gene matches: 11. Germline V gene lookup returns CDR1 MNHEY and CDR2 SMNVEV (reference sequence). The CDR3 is CASSLFWASGGAGNEQFF. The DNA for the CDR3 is TGTGCCAGCAGTTTATTTTGGGCTAGCGGGGGGGCAGGGAATGAGCAGTTCTTC.

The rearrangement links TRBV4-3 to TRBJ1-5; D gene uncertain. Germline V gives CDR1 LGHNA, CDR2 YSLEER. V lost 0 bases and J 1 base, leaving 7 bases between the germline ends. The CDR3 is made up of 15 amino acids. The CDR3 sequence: CASSQDLFSNQPQHF. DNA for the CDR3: TGCGCCAGCAGCCAAGACCTTTTCAGCAATCAGCCCCAGCATTTT.

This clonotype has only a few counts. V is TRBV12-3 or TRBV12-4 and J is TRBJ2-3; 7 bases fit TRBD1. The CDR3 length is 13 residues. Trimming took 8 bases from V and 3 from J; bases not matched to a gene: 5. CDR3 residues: CASLYRGTDTQYF. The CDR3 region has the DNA TGTGCCAGCTTGTACAGGGGAACAGATACGCAGTATTTT.

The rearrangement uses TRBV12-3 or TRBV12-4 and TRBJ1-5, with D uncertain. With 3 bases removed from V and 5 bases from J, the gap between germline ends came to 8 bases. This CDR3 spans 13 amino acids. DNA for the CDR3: TGTGCCAGCAGTTTTTTTTCCGATCAGCCCCAGCATTTT. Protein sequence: CASSFFSDQPQHF.

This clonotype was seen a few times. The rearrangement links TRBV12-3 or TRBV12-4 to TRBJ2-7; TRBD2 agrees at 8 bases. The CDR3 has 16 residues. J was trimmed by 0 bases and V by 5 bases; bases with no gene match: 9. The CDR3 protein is CASSLGGAGGSYEQYF. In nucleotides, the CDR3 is TGTGCCAGCAGTCTCGGGGGGGCGGGGGGCTCCTACGAGCAGTACTTC.